This TCR beta chain was obtained from a study of human T cells and chemical hapten exposure (dated by TCRdb to about 2021). With respect to the entire study: For sensitization, 2% DPC in acetone was applied to a 2 cm by 2 cm area of upper inner arm skin. Peripheral blood TCR repertoire changes were tracked in vivo in alopecia patients during primary and secondary sensitization to the hapten diphenylcyclopropenone (DPC). Around 30 alopecia patients provided blood for TCR sequencing at one to four time points (pre-sensitization, 2, 6 and 24 weeks). Blood samples were taken from patients before sensitization (week 0) and at 2, 6 and about 24 weeks after DPC sensitization. Libraries were pooled for sequencing, and variation in per-sample TCR yields was attributed mainly to small differences in library volumes within the pool. Patients additionally received weekly therapeutic DPC doses to the scalp throughout the approximately 25-week study period. Alopecia areata with under or over 50% scalp involvement, alopecia totalis and alopecia universalis were represented in the patient cohort, which was mostly female. Patch testing was done on the upper back using Finn chambers containing 0.01% DPC, and results were scored after 6 days according to International Contact Dermatitis Research Group standards.

Ten or more counts support this clonotype. There is no known antigen for this receptor. It has no much larger one-base neighbor in the sample; base qualities were not kept. According to the study, the label for this sample's time point signals: patch test 1, 2 weeks after DPC sensitization. The treatment or condition label here, explained by the study, means: therapeutic diphenylcyclopropenone sensitization with weekly scalp DPC. At every patch-test visit, the blood draw took place before the patch test was put on. Patients were eligible if aged 18 to 70, diagnosed with alopecia and judged suitable for DPC therapy, and pregnant patients were excluded. Unfractionated whole blood was collected in Tempus Blood RNA tubes, and total RNA was extracted from that blood. General findings and caveats noted by the study authors: DPC sensitization did not change the number of TCRs with a frequency above 1 in 1000, and there was no evidence of changes in global repertoire structure. After repeated subsampling, changes were observed in the strength of the expansion versus patch-test correlation and in the threshold at which the correlation became significant. Significantly more large CDR3 similarity clusters were formed by expanded TCRs than by pre-sensitization or healthy control sets, consistent with antigen-driven responses. Alopecia, a presumed autoimmune disease, was present in all patients, so the immune response of the patients might differ from that of healthy individuals. Patch test score correlated positively with the number of PT1 expanded TCRs, reaching significance at thresholds 8, 16 and 32 but not at 4.

Preparation of the library involved RACE. This sample was sequenced with a NextSeq 500. During library preparation, unique molecular identifiers were attached to individual cDNA molecules so that TCRs could be counted in a quantitative, reproducible way. For every blood RNA sample, sequencing covered both the TCR alpha and TCR beta chains. On the authors' methods: A median of approximately 100,000 TCRs per sample was observed, with a range of about 20,000 to 750,000. The Decombinator software suite was used to annotate the V, J and CDR3 of the TCR reads. Every sample was subsampled to the same number of TCRs (28,000) for the PS versus PT1 abundance plots. TCRs were defined as expanded if absent before sensitization and observed at least eight times at the 2-week time point. The public reads were quality trimmed at Q25 with fastp and then assembled into clones with MiXCR by TCRdb, keeping productive beta chains. A single entry per CDR3 protein holds the most common genes and DNA from its merged rows. What appears here as the V and J calls and clone size reflects TCRdb's work, not the paper's. This sample holds 150,000 to 200,000 distinct CDR3 sequences; around 24% were observed only once. The top ten constitute approximately 6.4% of the sample.

V is shortened by 3 bases, J by 4 bases, and the region joining them spans 3 bases. The CDR3, cysteine through phenylalanine, is 12 amino acids long. CDR3 DNA only is kept here, 36 bases in frame from base 1. In the germline V gene (reference sequence), CDR1 corresponds to SEHNR and CDR2 to FQNEAQ. The V and J segments used are TRBV7-9 and TRBJ2-2; too little of a D gene remains to name it. The sample consisted of whole blood, taken in connection with sensitization to the hapten diphenylcyclopropenone (DPC). The clonotype was recovered from a woman aged 45-65 years with alopecia areata. Some clones in this sample may be carry-over from other donors' samples. The CDR3 reads CASSLGTGELFF. Read as DNA, the sequence is TGTGCCAGCAGCTTGGGCACCGGGGAGCTGTTTTTT.